The present T cell receptor (beta chain) was sequenced within a study of blood T cell repertoires in COVID-19. Original handling: Amplification of reference gene primers was used by the study to estimate nucleated cell counts. Sequenced by immunoSEQ multiplex PCR; TCRdb stores in-frame clones only, minus some. The V and J calls and the clone size are those of that table, but D and trimming were determined from the DNA. The profile shows about 140,000 clones, roughly 76% of them singletons. This TCR derives from a woman between 45 and 65 years old with active or convalescent COVID-19. Material: peripheral blood.

CDR3 in DNA: TGTGCCAGCAGTGTGTGGGCCCTCGAGCAGTACTTC. Its protein is CASSVWALEQYF. V is TRBV2 and J is TRBJ2-7; D gene ambiguous. Germline V CDR1 and CDR2: SNHLY, FYNNEI. The germline V and J ends were trimmed by 4 bases and 6 bases, with 10 bases remaining between them. The CDR3 length is 12 residues.